Following are 31 T cell receptor beta chains from one sample sequenced in a study of CD8+ T cells in alopecia areata. RNA extraction and reverse transcription yielded cDNA as sequencing template. The method was immunoSEQ multiplex PCR; TCRdb's version includes in-frame clones alone and lacks a portion of them. There are some 170,000 clones in the sample; about 63% occur only once, and around 1.6% lies in the top ten. Specimen: CD4+ T cells sorted from blood, collected at week 0. The receptor set was obtained from a human donor with alopecia areata.

The V gene is TRBV30, the J gene TRBJ2-7, with D perhaps matching TRBD1 (6 bases). CDR3 size: 14 residues. CDR1 and CDR2 from the germline V gene are GTSNPN and SVGIG (reference sequence). The germline V and J ends were trimmed by 1 base and 3 bases, with 13 bases remaining between them. The CDR3 is CAWSAETGNYEQYF. The CDR3 DNA is TGTGCCTGGAGTGCCGAAACAGGGAACTACGAGCAGTACTTC.

The chain carries TRBV27 and TRBJ2-2; D may correspond to TRBD1 or TRBD2 (7 bases each). The V and J ends lost 10 bases and 6 bases respectively, with 15 bases between them. The CDR3 has 13 residues. Germline values: CDR1 MNHEY, CDR2 SMNVEV (reference sequence). The CDR3 region has the DNA TGTGCCACCAAGACAGGGAGGGCCGGGGAGCTGTTTTTT. Translating gives CATKTGRAGELFF.

This clone appeared once. The rearrangement joins TRBV28 to TRBJ1-2; a weak D match, TRBD1 (6 bases). The ends were cut back, 3 bases at V and 7 bases at J, with 15 bases in the middle. The CDR3 has 14 residues. The V gene's germline CDR1 is MDHEN and CDR2 SYDVKM. This CDR3 is CASSFRDRQGGYTF. CDR3 coding DNA: TGTGCCAGCAGTTTCCGCGACAGGCAGGGTGGCTACACCTTC.

This clone has only a few counts. V gene TRBV7-8 combines with J gene TRBJ2-5; a weak D match, TRBD2 (6 bases). The germline V gene has CDR1 SGHVS and CDR2 FQNEAQ. The CDR3 has 14 amino acids. V dropped 3 bases and J dropped 2 bases, with 10 bases sitting between them. The CDR3 loop is CASSFGTVQETQYF. In DNA form, the CDR3 reads TGTGCCAGCAGCTTTGGGACTGTACAAGAGACCCAGTACTTC.

This chain connects TRBV25-1 to TRBJ1-1; no reliable D call. V was cut by 5 bases and J by 2 bases, with 3 bases left in between. Per germline, CDR1 MGHDK and CDR2 SYGVNS. This CDR3 region has 11 residues. This chain's CDR3 is CASSRNTEAFF. DNA for the CDR3: TGTGCCAGCAGTCGAAACACTGAAGCTTTCTTT.

This chain connects TRBV15 to TRBJ1-2; 7 positions match TRBD1. The junction had 10 bases not matched to a gene; V was cut back by 0 bases and J by 6 bases. The CDR3 contains 16 residues. Germline V gene lookup returns CDR1 LNHNV and CDR2 YYDKDF (reference sequence). CDR3 DNA: TGTGCCACCAGCAGAGAACCTAGACAGGGTGGCGATGGCTACACCTTC. This gives the protein CATSREPRQGGDGYTF.

By frequency in the sample, this clone is medium-sized (0.01 to 0.1%). The chain has TRBV6-5 and TRBJ1-6; the D gene is possibly TRBD1 (5 bases). V lost 2 bases to trimming and J lost 10 bases, with 15 bases between them. CDR1 is MNHEY, CDR2 SVGAGI, per germline. This CDR3 has 15 amino acids. CDR3 nucleotides: TGTGCCAGCAGTTACGGTGGGGCGAGGGACTCACCCCTCCACTTT. Translated: CASSYGGARDSPLHF.

The chain couples TRBV20-1 to TRBJ1-4; a weak D match, TRBD1 (6 bases). V lost 6 bases and J lost 12, with 11 bases in between. The V gene's germline CDR1 is DFQATT and CDR2 SNEGSKA (reference sequence). The length of the CDR3 is 10 residues. Written as DNA, the CDR3 is TGCAGTGCCTCGGACAGCCAACTGTTTTTT. Translated, it gives CSASDSQLFF.

This clone was observed a few times. This specimen includes other DNA sequences encoding the same CDR3. V gene TRBV30 combines with J gene TRBJ1-4; D is undetermined. The germline V gene has CDR1 GTSNPN and CDR2 SVGIG (reference sequence). The CDR3 runs to 11 residues. V was pared by 1 base and J by 8 bases, with 5 bases between. The chain's CDR3 is CAWSEGEKLFF. The CDR3 DNA sequence: TGTGCCTGGAGTGAAGGCGAAAAACTGTTTTTT.

CDR3 DNA sequence: TGTGCCTGGAGTGTAGCGAGCCAGCCCCAGCATTTT. Its translation is CAWSVASQPQHF. This sequence joins TRBV30 and TRBJ1-5, with unresolved D. Germline lookup yields CDR1 GTSNPN and CDR2 SVGIG (reference sequence). This CDR3 comprises 12 residues. V lost 0 bases, J lost 7 bases, and 7 bases lay in between.

V is TRBV29-1 and J is TRBJ1-5, with a weak D call TRBD1 (5 bases). The CDR3 extends over 13 amino acids. The V gene's germline CDR1 is SQVTM and CDR2 ANQGSEA. V lost 6 bases to trimming and J lost 8 bases, with 17 bases between them. CDR3: CSVVHGLGEPQHF. The CDR3, as DNA: TGCAGCGTGGTCCACGGTTTGGGGGAGCCCCAGCATTTT.

Only a few counts were recorded for this clone. The chain carries TRBV5-1 and TRBJ1-1; D unresolved. There are 13 residues in the CDR3. Trimming removed 4 bases from V and 5 bases from J, with 12 bases in between. Germline assignment: CDR1 SGHRS and CDR2 YFSETQ. The CDR3 DNA is TGCGCCAGCAGCACCCCTGGGGAAACTGAAGCTTTCTTT. It codes for CASSTPGETEAFF.

The rearrangement uses TRBV9 and TRBJ1-2, with no clear D. Trimming cost V 2 bases and J 8 bases, with 13 bases left between them. The germline CDR1 and CDR2 sequences are SGDLS and YYNGEE. This CDR3 has 13 residues. The chain's CDR3 is CASSVGNHIGYTF. The CDR3 DNA reads as TGTGCCAGCAGCGTGGGGAACCACATCGGCTACACCTTC.

The gene calls are TRBV5-1 and TRBJ2-3; D is perhaps TRBD1 (5 bases). The V end lost 5 bases, the J end lost 0 bases, and 13 bases lay between the germline ends. This CDR3 is built from 15 residues. Germline CDR1 is SGHRS and CDR2 is YFSETQ. CDR3 bases: TGCGCCAGCAGGTTACAGGCTCTGAGCACAGATACGCAGTATTTT. Its protein product is CASRLQALSTDTQYF.

The chain combines TRBV29-1 with TRBJ1-2; D perhaps matches TRBD1 (5 bases). The V end was cut by 3 bases, the J end by 2 bases, with 10 bases between. The length of the CDR3 is 13 residues. In germline, CDR1 is SQVTM, CDR2 ANQGSEA. In DNA form, the CDR3 reads TGCAGCGTTGATGGTCGACAGAACTATGGCTACACCTTC. Its protein product is CSVDGRQNYGYTF.

This chain joins TRBV5-6 and TRBJ1-2; tentatively, D is TRBD1 (6 bases). This CDR3 comprises 14 residues. The germline CDR1 and CDR2 sequences are SGHDT and YYEEEE. Trimming took 6 bases from V and 5 from J, leaving 17 bases between them. The CDR3 DNA follows: TGTGCCAGCACCCGACAGGATTTGAATTATGGCTACACCTTC. Translated: CASTRQDLNYGYTF.

V is TRBV20-1 and J is TRBJ2-7, with D possibly being TRBD1 (6 bases). Germline values: CDR1 DFQATT, CDR2 SNEGSKA (reference sequence). The ends were cut back, 3 bases at V and 3 bases at J, with 6 bases in the middle. The CDR3 is made up of 11 amino acids. The CDR3 DNA follows: TGCAGTGCTAGGACAGGCTACGAGCAGTACTTC. Translated: CSARTGYEQYF.

The chain employs TRBV5-1 and TRBJ2-5; D is undetermined. V was clipped by 4 bases and J by 2 bases, with 9 bases between them. Germline lookup yields CDR1 SGHRS and CDR2 YFSETQ. The CDR3 covers 13 residues. This CDR3 reads CASSRSLQETQYF. The CDR3 DNA reads TGCGCCAGCAGCCGTTCCCTACAAGAGACCCAGTACTTC. Variable domain in full (rest from reference TRBV5-1 and TRBJ2-5): KAGVTQTPRYLIKTRGQQVTLSCSPISGHRSVSWYQQTPGQGLQFLFEYFSETQRNKGNFPGRFSGRQFSNSRSEMNVSTLELGDSALYLCASSRSLQETQYFGPGTRLLVL.

The rearrangement links TRBV5-1 to TRBJ1-2; D possibly corresponds to TRBD1 (5 bases). The germline gives CDR1 SGHRS, CDR2 YFSETQ. V lost 0 bases and J 4 bases, leaving 19 bases between the germline ends. The length of the CDR3 is 17 residues. The CDR3 DNA is TGCGCCAGCAGCTTGGGATGGGGTTCAGGGAATCTCTATGGCTACACCTTC. Protein: CASSLGWGSGNLYGYTF.

This sequence joins TRBV7-8 and TRBJ1-1, with a tentative D call TRBD1 (6 bases). V gave up 1 base and J gave up 1 base, with 10 bases separating them. Germline loops: CDR1 SGHVS, CDR2 FQNEAQ. The CDR3 is made up of 15 amino acids. The CDR3 reads CASSLEFRGNTEAFF. CDR3 nucleotides: TGTGCCAGCAGCTTAGAGTTCAGGGGGAACACTGAAGCTTTCTTT.

V usage is TRBV9 and J usage is TRBJ2-5; D uncertain. V was shortened by 1 base and J by 7 bases, with 11 bases between the two germline ends. CDR3 size: 13 residues. From germline, CDR1 is SGDLS and CDR2 YYNGEE. CDR3 protein: CASSVRFGGTQYF. The CDR3 coding sequence is TGTGCCAGCAGCGTACGCTTCGGTGGGACCCAGTACTTC.

This clone was counted once. The chain couples TRBV30 to TRBJ1-1; possibly TRBD1 for D (6 bases). V lost 4 bases and J 9 bases, leaving 12 bases between the germline ends. The germline CDR1 and CDR2 sequences are GTSNPN and SVGIG (reference sequence). The CDR3 covers 11 residues. In DNA form, the CDR3 reads TGTGCCTGGAACCAACAGGGAAAAGCTTTCTTT. Translated, it gives CAWNQQGKAFF.

This rearrangement joins TRBV5-1 to TRBJ2-5; D is undetermined. The CDR3 has 13 residues. V shed 4 bases and J shed 5 bases, with 12 bases lying between them. The germline gives CDR1 SGHRS, CDR2 YFSETQ. The CDR3 loop reads CASSEKFSETQYF. The CDR3 nucleotides are TGCGCCAGCAGCGAGAAGTTCTCGGAGACCCAGTACTTC.

The gene calls are TRBV15 and TRBJ2-5; TRBD1 agrees at 8 bases. The CDR3 totals 14 residues. V lost 5 bases, J lost 4 bases, and 6 bases stayed unmatched. Germline V lookup: CDR1 LNHNV, CDR2 YYDKDF (reference sequence). CDR3 bases: TGTGCCACCAGCGGGAGACAGGGGTTAGAGACCCAGTACTTC. It is translated as CATSGRQGLETQYF.

The V call is TRBV30, the J call TRBJ2-7; 13 positions agree with TRBD2. The V gene end was trimmed by 8 bases and the J gene end by 7 bases; junction bases not matched to a gene: 11. The length of the CDR3 is 14 residues. Germline CDR1 GTSNPN, CDR2 SVGIG (reference sequence). The CDR3 sequence: CAGTTSGGAVEQYF. DNA for the CDR3: TGTGCCGGGACTACTAGCGGGGGGGCGGTTGAGCAGTACTTC.

The chain is built from TRBV6-6 and TRBJ1-2, with D hard to call. Deletions cut 5 bases from V and 8 bases from J, with 15 bases between. The CDR3 loop spans 13 amino acids. The V gene's germline CDR1 is MNHNY and CDR2 SVGAGI (reference sequence). The CDR3 DNA is TGTGCCAGCAGTCCATCTAGGATCTCCGGCTACACCTTC. Translated, it gives CASSPSRISGYTF.

The chain carries TRBV5-4 and TRBJ2-3; D is perhaps TRBD2 (5 bases). Between the trimmed V and J ends, which lost 0 bases and 6 bases, there was a span of 8 bases. The length of the CDR3 is 13 residues. Germline CDR1 and CDR2: SGHNT and YYREEE (reference sequence). The chain's CDR3 is CASSLAGLDTQYF. DNA of the CDR3: TGTGCCAGCAGCTTGGCAGGACTCGATACGCAGTATTTT.

The rearrangement links TRBV7-2 to TRBJ2-5; D not resolved. The CDR3 has 14 residues. Trimming pared 6 bases from V and 1 base from J, leaving 12 bases between. Germline V CDR1 and CDR2: SGHTA, FQGNSA. CDR3 in amino acids: CASRQTGSQETQYF. CDR3 coding DNA: TGTGCCAGCAGACAAACCGGCAGCCAAGAGACCCAGTACTTC.

V and J are TRBV4-2 and TRBJ1-5, with unresolved D. The V gene lost 2 bases and the J gene lost 5 bases, with 7 bases spanning the gap. CDR1 is LGHNA and CDR2 is YNFKEQ in the germline V gene. There are 13 residues in the CDR3. The CDR3 reads CASSQSRDQPQHF. DNA for the CDR3: TGTGCCAGCAGCCAATCGCGCGATCAGCCCCAGCATTTT.

This chain links TRBV7-2 with TRBJ1-1; D gene ambiguous. The V gene's germline CDR1 is SGHTA and CDR2 FQGNSA. The CDR3 spans 12 residues. Trimming left V 5 bases short and J 7 bases short, with 11 bases between. The CDR3 loop reads CASSPYRGEAFF. CDR3 in DNA: TGTGCCAGCAGCCCCTACCGGGGTGAAGCTTTCTTT.

The V and J genes are TRBV29-1 and TRBJ1-2; a weak D match, TRBD1 (5 bases). Germline assignment: CDR1 SQVTM and CDR2 ANQGSEA. The CDR3 has 12 amino acids. The V end lost 5 bases, the J end lost 2 bases, and 9 bases lay between the germline ends. The CDR3 region has the DNA TGCAGCGTTCGGGACGCAAACTATGGCTACACCTTC. Translating gives CSVRDANYGYTF.